The 13 T cell receptor beta chains reported below all come from one sample, sequenced in a study of shared clonotypes between healthy human individuals. The repertoire was sequenced with immunoSEQ multiplex PCR; TCRdb's copy has only in-frame clones and lacks some. The sample lists some 1,600,000 clones, nearly 99% occurring once. Sequenced material: naive CD4+ T cells sorted from blood. The sample's subset: CD45RA+ positively selected. These receptors all come from a man in his thirties or forties in good health.

The chain combines TRBV7-2 with TRBJ1-1; D is unclear. This CDR3 has 13 amino acids. V lost 5 bases and J lost 2, with 9 bases in between. Looked up from germline, CDR1 is SGHTA and CDR2 is FQGNSA. This chain's CDR3 is CASSPHVNTEAFF. The CDR3 DNA sequence: TGTGCCAGCAGCCCCCACGTCAACACTGAAGCTTTCTTT. Looking up the rest from reference TRBV7-2 and TRBJ1-1 gives the full variable domain: GAGVSQSPSNKVTEKGKDVELRCDPISGHTALYWYRQSLGQGLEFLIYFQGNSAPDKSGLPSDRFSAERTGGSVSTLTIQRTQQEDSAVYLCASSPHVNTEAFFGQGTRLTVV.

To note about this clone: The sample holds other DNA sequences that translate to the same CDR3. This rearrangement joins TRBV5-1 to TRBJ2-5; 8 nucleotides agree with TRBD1. The CDR3 length is 14 residues. Germline V CDR1 and CDR2: SGHRS, YFSETQ. With V trimmed by 3 bases and J by 5 bases, 6 bases remained unmatched. This chain's CDR3 is CASSYQGARETQYF. The CDR3 bases are TGCGCCAGCAGCTATCAGGGGGCCCGGGAGACCCAGTACTTC.

V gene TRBV11-2 combines with J gene TRBJ2-5, with D maybe TRBD2 (6 bases). V lost 4 bases and J 10 bases, leaving 10 bases between the germline ends. Germline CDR1 SGHAT, CDR2 FQNNGV. CDR3 length: 11 amino acids. CDR3 loop: CASSSGVSQYF. The CDR3 bases are TGTGCCAGCAGCTCGGGGGTGAGCCAGTACTTC.

The chain couples TRBV18 to TRBJ1-4; the D gene is possibly TRBD1 (5 bases). The CDR3 has 15 amino acids. CDR1 KGHSH and CDR2 LQKENI come from the germline V gene. Trimming removed 6 bases from V and 10 bases from J, with 21 bases in between. CDR3 bases: TGTGCCAGCTCGGCCCTTACGGGGGAATGGAGAAAACTGTTTTTT. It specifies CASSALTGEWRKLFF.

V is TRBV5-1 and J is TRBJ2-5; the D gene is possibly TRBD2 (6 bases). The CDR3 length is 15 residues. Trimming removed 5 bases from V and 2 bases from J, with 16 bases in between. Looked up from germline, CDR1 is SGHRS and CDR2 is YFSETQ. The CDR3 loop is CASRFSVTSQETQYF. CDR3 sequence (DNA): TGCGCCAGCAGATTTTCTGTGACTAGTCAAGAGACCCAGTACTTC.

About this clone itself: This CDR3 is also generated by other DNA sequences in the sample. The chain carries TRBV5-1 and TRBJ2-3; TRBD1 agrees at 10 bases. Germline CDR1 reads SGHRS; CDR2 reads YFSETQ. The CDR3 is 14 amino acids. Trimming removed 4 bases from V and 3 bases from J; junction bases left unmatched: 2. CDR3 sequence (DNA): TGCGCCAGCAGCCGGGACAGGGGAACAGATACGCAGTATTTT. Protein: CASSRDRGTDTQYF.

The rearrangement joins TRBV27 to TRBJ2-5, with 7 bases that match TRBD2. The CDR3 totals 15 residues. Trimming removed 5 bases from V and 5 bases from J; junction bases left unmatched: 11. Germline CDR1 is MNHEY and CDR2 is SMNVEV (reference sequence). Written as DNA, the CDR3 is TGTGCCAGCAGTATCCGCGGGAGTTTAGTCGAGACCCAGTACTTC. Protein: CASSIRGSLVETQYF.

The chain combines TRBV28 with TRBJ1-5; D is undetermined. Between the trimmed V and J ends, which lost 6 bases and 4 bases, there was a span of 10 bases. The germline V gene encodes CDR1 MDHEN and CDR2 SYDVKM. This CDR3 has 13 residues. The CDR3 DNA reads as TGTGCCAGCAGCCCCCAGAGAAATCAGCCCCAGCATTTT. This gives the protein CASSPQRNQPQHF.

V and J are TRBV7-9 and TRBJ2-1; maybe TRBD1 (5 bases). The germline CDR1 and CDR2 sequences are SEHNR and FQNEAQ (reference sequence). CDR3 length equals 17 residues. V was clipped by 6 bases and J by 5 bases, with 23 bases between them. CDR3 sequence: CASRYIPDTVRDNEQFF. The CDR3 nucleotides are TGTGCCAGCAGATATATTCCGGACACGGTTCGAGACAATGAGCAGTTCTTC.

The chain couples TRBV28 to TRBJ1-5; 9 bases are shared with TRBD1. Germline assignment: CDR1 MDHEN and CDR2 SYDVKM. V dropped 6 bases and J dropped 2; count of bases not matched to a gene: 5. This CDR3 is 15 amino acids long. The DNA for the CDR3 is TGTGCCAGCAGATCGACAGGGGGAGGCAATCAGCCCCAGCATTTT. Translating gives CASRSTGGGNQPQHF.

This chain joins TRBV11-3 and TRBJ2-3, with 14 bases that match TRBD2. The CDR3 has 18 residues. Germline CDR1 reads SGHNT; CDR2 reads YENEEA. J lost 1 base, V lost 5 bases, and 8 bases had no gene match. The CDR3 here is CASSIGRLAGGRTDTQYF. The CDR3 nucleotides are TGTGCCAGCAGCATCGGACGACTAGCGGGAGGGCGCACAGATACGCAGTATTTT.

The genes are TRBV5-6 and TRBJ2-7; maybe TRBD1 (6 bases). V was trimmed by 4 bases and J by 2 bases, leaving 7 bases between them. Germline CDR1 SGHDT, CDR2 YYEEEE. This CDR3 is built from 12 residues. CDR3 bases: TGTGCCAGCAGCCGGACAGCCTACGAGCAGTACTTC. This translates into CASSRTAYEQYF.

This clone was seen just once. The rearrangement joins TRBV5-1 to TRBJ2-1, with no clear D. CDR1 is SGHRS and CDR2 is YFSETQ in the germline V gene. The germline V and J ends were trimmed by 0 bases and 8 bases, with 12 bases remaining between them. The CDR3 runs 14 residues. CDR3 region: CASSLGAAEDEQFF. The CDR3 DNA is TGCGCCAGCAGCTTGGGGGCAGCCGAGGATGAGCAGTTCTTC.